These 24 T cell receptor beta chains came from one sample sequenced in a study of cytomegalovirus exposure and HLA in healthy donors. PCR amplification relied on 60 Vbeta primers (plus 13 Jbeta primers). Libraries were prepared by immunoSEQ multiplex PCR; TCRdb keeps only in-frame clonotypes and omits some of them. Altogether about 76,000 clones are present, 78% being singletons, with the ten largest covering around 8.9%. The sequenced sample consisted of PBMCs. All receptors come from a middle-aged woman in good health and CMV-seropositive.

This rearrangement joins TRBV7-2 to TRBJ1-3; D call uncertain. The CDR3 contains 14 residues. Per germline, CDR1 SGHTA and CDR2 FQGNSA. V was pared by 9 bases and J by 0 bases, with 12 bases between. The CDR3 spells CARPWEASGNTIYF. The DNA of the CDR3 is TGTGCCAGGCCCTGGGAGGCCTCTGGAAACACCATATATTTT.

Notes on this clone: Since no conserved phenylalanine or tryptophan closes the CDR3, a read error is the likely cause. The V and J genes are TRBV5-1 and TRBJ2-7; 10 bases match TRBD1. Unmatched junction bases numbered 7, after V lost 5 bases and J lost 2 bases. CDR3 length equals 15 residues. Per the germline V gene, CDR1 is SGHRS and CDR2 is YFSETQ. The CDR3 coding sequence is TGCGCCAGCAGTTCTGGAGGGACAGGGGCCTACGAGCAGTACCTC. It encodes CASSSGGTGAYEQYL.

The chain links TRBV4-2 to TRBJ1-1; D gene unclear. This CDR3 is 13 amino acids long. Germline CDR1 reads LGHNA; CDR2 reads YNFKEQ. The V end lost 1 base, the J end lost 7 bases, and 10 bases lay between the germline ends. CDR3 loop: CASSQANGFEAFF. The CDR3 coding sequence is TGTGCCAGCAGCCAAGCAAACGGGTTTGAAGCTTTCTTT.

The chain is built from TRBV7-9 and TRBJ2-3, with 10 bases that match TRBD2. Trimming took 6 bases from V and 10 from J; bases not matched to a gene: 4. The CDR3 spans 12 residues. Germline lookup yields CDR1 SEHNR and CDR2 FQNEAQ (reference sequence). The CDR3 sequence is CASSFTSGAQYF. In DNA form, the CDR3 reads TGTGCCAGCAGTTTCACTAGCGGGGCGCAGTATTTT.

The rearrangement joins TRBV7-9 to TRBJ1-2; 7 nucleotides line up with TRBD1. Germline CDR1 reads SEHNR; CDR2 reads FQNEAQ (reference sequence). The CDR3 runs to 15 residues. J was trimmed by 2 bases and V by 5 bases; bases with no gene match: 8. CDR3 sequence reads: CASSPHARGNYGYTF. CDR3 nucleotides: TGTGCCAGCAGCCCCCATGCCAGGGGGAACTATGGCTACACCTTC.

Turning to this clone: Other DNA sequences in this sample translate to the same CDR3. The chain has TRBV10-3 and TRBJ1-6; 10 bases fit TRBD1. The CDR3 runs to 15 residues. Germline V gives CDR1 ENHRY, CDR2 SYGVKD. Trimming removed 6 bases from V and 7 bases from J; junction bases left unmatched: 6. The CDR3 DNA follows: TGTGCCATCAGGGGGACAGGGGAAGAGAATTCACCCCTCCACTTT. This encodes CAIRGTGEENSPLHF.

This clone has just a few counts. Other nucleotide sequences in the sample specify the same CDR3. The chain is built from TRBV7-2 and TRBJ2-5, with D tentatively TRBD1 (5 bases). In germline, CDR1 is SGHTA, CDR2 FQGNSA. This CDR3 region has 14 residues. Trimming stripped 3 bases from V and 3 bases from J, with 11 bases between. The CDR3 nucleotides read TGTGCCAGCAGCTTCGCTGGGGCTAAAGAGACCCAGTACTTC. It translates to CASSFAGAKETQYF.

V gene TRBV27 combines with J gene TRBJ2-1; 7 bases line up with TRBD2. Germline V gene sequence: CDR1 MNHEY, CDR2 SMNVEV (reference sequence). The CDR3 is 18 amino acids. J lost 0 bases, V lost 8 bases, and 16 bases had no gene match. The CDR3 here is CASSLGVAGETSYNEQFF. The DNA for the CDR3 is TGTGCCAGCTCCCTAGGGGTGGCGGGGGAAACCTCCTACAATGAGCAGTTCTTC.

The genes are TRBV7-8 and TRBJ2-7, with D tentatively TRBD1 (6 bases). V gave up 5 bases and J gave up 0 bases, with 14 bases separating them. The CDR3 extends over 15 amino acids. Per the germline V gene, CDR1 is SGHVS and CDR2 is FQNEAQ. CDR3 in DNA: TGTGCCAGCAGCGAGGGTGGGGGCTTCTCCTACGAGCAGTACTTC. Translated, it gives CASSEGGGFSYEQYF.

CDR3 sequence (DNA): TGTGCCAGCAGCCCTCACAGTGCTGGGGCCAACGTCCTGACTTTC. Its protein product is CASSPHSAGANVLTF. The chain has TRBV9 and TRBJ2-6, with D hard to call. V dropped 4 bases and J dropped 2 bases, with 10 bases sitting between them. The CDR3 sequence is 15 residues long. Per germline, CDR1 SGDLS and CDR2 YYNGEE.

The chain carries TRBV7-2 and TRBJ2-7; a weak D match, TRBD2 (5 bases). Trimming shortened V by 1 base and J by 1 base, and 8 bases separated the two germline ends. This CDR3 contains 14 residues. The germline CDR1 and CDR2 sequences are SGHTA and FQGNSA. This CDR3 is CASSLGRDSYEQYF. In DNA, the CDR3 is TGTGCCAGCAGCTTAGGACGGGATTCCTACGAGCAGTACTTC.

This clone has just a few counts. This chain joins TRBV5-8 and TRBJ1-2, with D maybe TRBD1 (5 bases). The V end was cut by 0 bases, the J end by 0 bases, with 9 bases between. This CDR3 contains 15 residues. In germline, CDR1 is SGHTS, CDR2 YDEGEE. CDR3 DNA sequence: TGTGCCAGCAGCTTGGGGGTAGGGGCTAACTATGGCTACACCTTC. Protein sequence: CASSLGVGANYGYTF.

This chain links TRBV6-5 with TRBJ1-2; possibly TRBD1 for D (6 bases). CDR1 is MNHEY, CDR2 SVGAGI, per germline. V lost 5 bases and J 7 bases, leaving 20 bases between the germline ends. The length of the CDR3 is 15 residues. CDR3 protein: CASSKSSGEVSGYTF. The DNA of the CDR3 is TGTGCCAGCAGTAAATCCTCAGGGGAAGTAAGTGGCTACACCTTC.

As regards this clone: Its ends do not fully match the called genes, so a read error is possible. The chain links TRBV7-9 to TRBJ1-2; tentatively, D is TRBD1 (5 bases). This CDR3 is built from 13 residues. Germline CDR1 and CDR2: SEHNR and FQNEAQ (reference sequence). DNA of the CDR3: TGTTCCAGCAGCTTACAGGATTTCTATGGCTACACCTTC. Protein product: CSSSLQDFYGYTF.

The gene calls are TRBV28 and TRBJ2-3; TRBD2 aligns across 7 bases. Germline-derived CDR1 and CDR2 are MDHEN and SYDVKM. The J segment lost 2 bases and the V segment lost 3 bases, leaving 5 bases of the junction unmatched. The CDR3 is made up of 15 amino acids. This CDR3 reads CASSLRAGYTDTQYF. CDR3 in DNA: TGTGCCAGCAGTTTGAGAGCGGGGTACACAGATACGCAGTATTTT.

The rearrangement links TRBV27 to TRBJ2-7, with TRBD2 matching over 11 bases. The V gene end was trimmed by 5 bases and the J gene end by 6 bases; junction bases not matched to a gene: 3. The CDR3 has 13 amino acids. Germline loops: CDR1 MNHEY, CDR2 SMNVEV (reference sequence). The CDR3 DNA is TGTGCCAGCAGTCCTACTAGCGGGGGCGAGCAGTACTTC. It is translated as CASSPTSGGEQYF.

The J gene is TRBJ2-2, the V gene TRBV19; a weak D match, TRBD1 (6 bases). Between the trimmed V and J ends, which lost 2 bases and 4 bases, there was a span of 17 bases. CDR1 and CDR2 from the germline V gene are LNHDA and SQIVND (reference sequence). The CDR3 contains 17 residues. DNA of the CDR3: TGTGCCAGTAGTATAAACTCGGGACACGGACTCACCGGGGAGCTGTTTTTT. It translates to CASSINSGHGLTGELFF.

V usage is TRBV19 and J usage is TRBJ1-2; D gene ambiguous. This CDR3 comprises 13 residues. Between the trimmed V and J ends, which lost 5 bases and 2 bases, there was a span of 9 bases. CDR1 is LNHDA, CDR2 SQIVND, per germline (reference sequence). The CDR3 DNA reads TGTGCCAGTAGTGCGGGTCTGAACTATGGCTACACCTTC. It codes for CASSAGLNYGYTF.

This clone showed up just a few times. The chain joins TRBV29-1 to TRBJ1-5, with TRBD1 matching 9 bases. V gave up 4 bases and J gave up 5 bases; unmatched junction bases: 0. Germline V gene sequence: CDR1 SQVTM, CDR2 ANQGSEA. This CDR3 is 12 amino acids long. DNA for the CDR3: TGCAGCGTTGGGGACAGGGATCAGCCCCAGCATTTT. Protein: CSVGDRDQPQHF.

The chain recombines TRBV30 with TRBJ1-4; 7 positions agree with TRBD1. Germline V gives CDR1 GTSNPN, CDR2 SVGIG (reference sequence). This CDR3 is 16 amino acids long. V was clipped by 1 base and J by 9 bases; unmatched bases: 14. CDR3 region: CAWSAPGQVPLQKLFF. Here the CDR3 DNA reads TGTGCCTGGAGTGCCCCCGGACAGGTCCCTCTTCAAAAACTGTTTTTT. The whole variable domain, filled in from reference TRBV30 and TRBJ1-4, reads SQTIHQWPATLVQPVGSPLSLECTVEGTSNPNLYWYRQAAGRGLQLLFYSVGIGQISSEVPQNLSASRPQDRQFILSSKKLLLSDSGFYLCAWSAPGQVPLQKLFFGSGTQLSVL.

This chain links TRBV13 with TRBJ2-5; 7 nucleotides agree with TRBD2. V was pared by 4 bases and J by 1 base, with 6 bases of the junction left unmatched. The length of the CDR3 is 15 residues. The germline V gene encodes CDR1 PRHDT and CDR2 FYEKMQ (reference sequence). The DNA for the CDR3 is TGTGCCAGCAGCTCAATACGACTAGCCCAAGAGACCCAGTACTTC. Translating gives CASSSIRLAQETQYF.

The V and J genes are TRBV6-5 and TRBJ2-5; the match to TRBD1 covers 12 bases. V lost 11 bases, J lost 5 bases, and 9 bases stayed unmatched. CDR3 length: 14 residues. Germline loops: CDR1 MNHEY, CDR2 SVGAGI. In DNA form, the CDR3 reads TGTGCCGCCGTCCGGGACAGGGGGCTTGAGACCCAGTACTTC. Its translation: CAAVRDRGLETQYF.

This clone was recorded only once. CDR3 sequence (DNA): TGTGCCAGTAGACGGGACAGGGGCAACTATGGCTACACCTTC. Encoded protein: CASRRDRGNYGYTF. This chain joins TRBV19 and TRBJ1-2; 10 nucleotides match TRBD1. With V trimmed by 6 bases and J by 2 bases, 3 bases remained unmatched. Per the germline V gene, CDR1 is LNHDA and CDR2 is SQIVND (reference sequence). The CDR3 consists of 14 residues. Variable domain in full (rest from reference TRBV19 and TRBJ1-2): DGGITQSPKYLFRKEGQNVTLSCEQNLNHDAMYWYRQDPGQGLRLIYYSQIVNDFQKGDIAEGYSVSREKKESFPLTVTSAQKNPTAFYLCASRRDRGNYGYTFGSGTRLTVV.

The chain is built from TRBV29-1 and TRBJ2-1; 7 bases align to TRBD2. Germline CDR1 and CDR2: SQVTM and ANQGSEA. Germline trimming cut 3 bases from V and 4 bases from J; bases unmatched to any gene: 6. This CDR3 region has 14 residues. The CDR3: CSVDRSGVYNEQFF. The CDR3, as DNA: TGCAGCGTTGATCGGAGCGGGGTATACAATGAGCAGTTCTTC.